Below, 25 T cell receptor beta chains from the same sample are listed, as sequenced in a study of blood T cells in healthy people across ages. For the second PCR, which ran for 7 to 11 cycles, a sample-barcoded 5' primer and a J-beta primer mix were used. TCRdb used MiXCR to reprocess the 5' RACE reads, holding one entry per CDR3 protein. The table includes 380,000 or so distinct CDR3 sequences, 45% to 60% detected once. The specimen was blood. The receptors derive from a man aged 55 to 69 in good health.

This rearrangement joins TRBV2 to TRBJ1-2, with 7 bases aligning to TRBD1. Trimming cost V 7 bases and J 8 bases; bases outside gene matches: 10. Germline V gene sequence: CDR1 SNHLY, CDR2 FYNNEI. The CDR3 consists of 13 residues. Written as DNA, the CDR3 is TGTGCCAGCATGGCACAGGGGTCTTCCGGCTACACCTTC. Its protein product is CASMAQGSSGYTF.

This chain uses TRBV2 with TRBJ1-2; D gene unclear. V was shortened by 3 bases and J by 6 bases, with 17 bases between the two germline ends. The germline CDR1 and CDR2 sequences are SNHLY and FYNNEI. This CDR3 has 15 residues. CDR3 in amino acids: CASSEVWNSPHGYTF. Written as DNA, the CDR3 is TGTGCCAGCAGTGAGGTTTGGAATTCCCCTCATGGCTACACCTTC.

A word on this clonotype: This sequence may be a read error, since a much larger clone differs from it by one base. The rearrangement joins TRBV6-5 to TRBJ2-7; maybe TRBD1 (5 bases). This CDR3 has 16 residues. V was trimmed by 8 bases and J by 5 bases, leaving 25 bases between them. Germline V gives CDR1 MNHEY, CDR2 SVGAGI. The chain's CDR3 is CASGYRGVAGLDEQYF. CDR3 nucleotide sequence: TGTGCCAGCGGATATCGAGGCGTGGCAGGGTTGGACGAGCAGTACTTC.

This clonotype was seen a few times. The CDR3 sequence is CAISESEVAQETQYF. The CDR3 DNA is TGTGCCATCAGTGAGTCGGAAGTAGCCCAAGAGACCCAGTACTTC. This sequence joins TRBV10-3 and TRBJ2-5, with D unresolved. This CDR3 is 15 amino acids long. Germline values: CDR1 ENHRY, CDR2 SYGVKD. Trimming took 0 bases from V and 1 from J, leaving 9 bases between them.

The chain links TRBV29-1 to TRBJ2-7, with D uncertain. The CDR3 spans 14 residues. The ends were cut back, 2 bases at V and 0 bases at J, with 11 bases in the middle. The germline CDR1 and CDR2 sequences are SQVTM and ANQGSEA. CDR3 sequence reads: CSVETRSGSYEQYF. CDR3 coding DNA: TGCAGCGTTGAAACCAGGTCCGGCTCCTACGAGCAGTACTTC.

With respect to this clonotype: Its ends do not fully match the called genes, so a read error is possible. This chain uses TRBV5-5 with TRBJ1-2, with 9 nucleotides matching TRBD1. CDR3 length: 14 amino acids. From germline, CDR1 is SGHKS and CDR2 YYEKEE (reference sequence). CDR3 sequence: CANSRTGDSYGYTF. DNA for the CDR3: TGTGCCAACAGCCGGACAGGGGACTCCTATGGCTACACCTTC.

This sequence joins TRBV19 and TRBJ2-4; 9 positions agree with TRBD2. CDR1 LNHDA and CDR2 SQIVND come from the germline V gene (reference sequence). Trimming took 10 bases from V and 5 from J; bases not matched to a gene: 15. This CDR3 contains 16 residues. CDR3 protein: CATAASGNAIQNIQYF. The CDR3 region has the DNA TGTGCCACCGCGGCTAGCGGGAACGCGATCCAAAACATTCAGTACTTC. The complete variable domain, with remaining parts taken from reference TRBV19 and TRBJ2-4, reads DGGITQSPKYLFRKEGQNVTLSCEQNLNHDAMYWYRQDPGQGLRLIYYSQIVNDFQKGDIAEGYSVSREKKESFPLTVTSAQKNPTAFYLCATAASGNAIQNIQYFGAGTRLSVL.

This clonotype was recorded many times. The chain couples TRBV20-1 to TRBJ2-4; D tentatively fits TRBD1 or TRBD2 (6 bases each). The CDR3 has 16 amino acids. Germline loops: CDR1 DFQATT, CDR2 SNEGSKA (reference sequence). V lost 4 bases and J 3 bases, leaving 19 bases between the germline ends. In DNA form, the CDR3 reads TGCAGTGCTACCTTACCCGGGGGCAGGGGCAAAAACATTCAGTACTTC. Residues: CSATLPGGRGKNIQYF.

The count of this clonotype is one. The chain combines TRBV18 with TRBJ2-6; D gene unclear. Deletions cut 2 bases from V and 1 base from J, with 9 bases between. The CDR3 loop spans 16 amino acids. CDR1 and CDR2 from the germline V gene are KGHSH and LQKENI. For the CDR3, the DNA is TGTGCCAGCTCACCAGGTCAGATTTCTGGGGCCAACGTCCTGACTTTC. Amino acids: CASSPGQISGANVLTF.

About this clonotype: A much larger clone lies a single base off, so this may be a read error. The chain combines TRBV29-1 with TRBJ2-1, with 12 bases aligning to TRBD2. The germline CDR1 and CDR2 sequences are SQVTM and ANQGSEA. With 6 bases clipped from V and 13 bases from J, the junction kept 10 bases outside the gene matches. The CDR3 totals 13 residues. CDR3 loop: CSVRLAGEETQFF. As DNA, the CDR3 is TGCAGCGTGCGACTAGCGGGAGAAGAGACCCAGTTCTTC.

With respect to this clonotype: A single base separates this from a much larger clone, so it may be a read error. The chain has TRBV20-1 and TRBJ2-1, with 14 bases matching TRBD2. The length of the CDR3 is 20 residues. Germline-derived CDR1 and CDR2 are DFQATT and SNEGSKA (reference sequence). Trimming removed 2 bases from V and 0 bases from J; junction bases left unmatched: 12. CDR3 sequence (DNA): TGCAGTGCTAGAAGTGCCGGGACTAGCGGGAGATGGGGCTCCTACAATGAGCAGTTCTTC. This sequence encodes CSARSAGTSGRWGSYNEQFF.

The chain joins TRBV12-3 or TRBV12-4 to TRBJ2-1; TRBD1 matches 9 bases. V gave up 6 bases and J gave up 6 bases; unmatched junction bases: 6. The CDR3 has 14 residues. The CDR3 DNA reads TGTGCCAGCAGCCAGGACAGGGGAGGCAATGAGCAGTTCTTC. Residues: CASSQDRGGNEQFF.

In this sample, this clonotype turned up many times. The gene calls are TRBV4-3 and TRBJ2-7; 10 positions match TRBD2. Losses at the gene ends were 0 bases for V and 6 bases for J; bases not matched to a gene: 8. The germline V gene encodes CDR1 LGHNA and CDR2 YSLEER. The CDR3 runs to 16 residues. CDR3 sequence (DNA): TGCGCCAGCAGCCAAGAGCTAGCGGGAGTCCTCATCGAGCAGTACTTC. This sequence encodes CASSQELAGVLIEQYF.

As to this clonotype: A much more abundant neighbour one base away suggests this may be a read error. V usage is TRBV20-1 and J usage is TRBJ2-2, with D perhaps matching TRBD2 (6 bases). In germline, CDR1 is DFQATT, CDR2 SNEGSKA (reference sequence). The CDR3 runs 12 residues. In DNA, the CDR3 is TGCAGTGCTAGGGAGGGAACCGGGGAGCCGTTTTTT. Translated, it gives CSAREGTGEPFF.

This clonotype turned up a few times. The chain carries TRBV20-1 and TRBJ2-4, with TRBD2 matching 7 bases. This CDR3 has 15 residues. The trim removed 0 bases at V and 4 bases at J, leaving 6 bases unmatched. Germline CDR1 and CDR2: DFQATT and SNEGSKA (reference sequence). The CDR3 DNA reads as TGCAGTGCTAGAGATTGGCGGGAGCAGAAAAACATTCAGTACTTC. Amino acid sequence: CSARDWREQKNIQYF.

This clonotype has a handful of counts. The genes are TRBV27 and TRBJ2-3; no definite D call. V was cut by 6 bases and J by 2 bases, with 15 bases left in between. This CDR3 spans 15 amino acids. From germline, CDR1 is MNHEY and CDR2 SMNVEV (reference sequence). The CDR3 here is CASSRKVLNTDTQYF. CDR3 DNA sequence: TGTGCCAGCAGCCGGAAGGTACTAAACACAGATACGCAGTATTTT.

The rearrangement joins TRBV30 to TRBJ2-1, with 10 bases aligning to TRBD1. Germline V CDR1 and CDR2: GTSNPN, SVGIG (reference sequence). The CDR3 loop spans 13 amino acids. V dropped 6 bases and J dropped 3; count of bases not matched to a gene: 2. This chain's CDR3 is CACRDRGYNEQFF. For the CDR3, the DNA is TGTGCCTGCCGGGACAGGGGCTACAATGAGCAGTTCTTC. Complete variable domain (other parts from reference TRBV30 and TRBJ2-1): SQTIHQWPATLVQPVGSPLSLECTVEGTSNPNLYWYRQAAGRGLQLLFYSVGIGQISSEVPQNLSASRPQDRQFILSSKKLLLSDSGFYLCACRDRGYNEQFFGPGTRLTVL.

This rearrangement joins TRBV3-1 to TRBJ2-6; D uncertain. CDR1 LGHDT and CDR2 YNNKEL come from the germline V gene (reference sequence). This CDR3 is 15 amino acids long. V lost 6 bases and J 3 bases, leaving 12 bases between the germline ends. The CDR3 loop reads CASSQSGSGANVLTF. The DNA for the CDR3 is TGTGCCAGCAGTCAGTCGGGCAGTGGGGCCAACGTCCTGACTTTC.

The chain joins TRBV11-3 to TRBJ2-1; 10 bases are a match to TRBD2. The germline CDR1 and CDR2 sequences are SGHNT and YENEEA. This CDR3 region has 15 residues. With V trimmed by 5 bases and J by 4 bases, 5 bases remained unmatched. DNA of the CDR3: TGTGCCAGCAGCGCCTTAGCGGGGGGTTACAATGAGCAGTTCTTC. Protein: CASSALAGGYNEQFF. The entire variable domain, with the rest obtained from reference TRBV11-3 and TRBJ2-1, is as follows: EAGVVQSPRYKIIEKKQPVAFWCNPISGHNTLYWYLQNLGQGPELLIRYENEEAVDDSQLPKDRFSAERLKGVDSTLKIQPAELGDSAVYLCASSALAGGYNEQFFGPGTRLTVL.

The V gene is TRBV5-1, the J gene TRBJ1-5, with TRBD1 identical over 7 bases. CDR3 size: 15 residues. Germline CDR1 reads SGHRS; CDR2 reads YFSETQ. The V and J ends lost 0 bases and 7 bases, in that order; junction bases with no gene match: 7. The chain's CDR3 is CASSLGGTDGQPQHF. The CDR3 DNA reads as TGCGCCAGCAGCTTGGGTGGGACAGATGGGCAGCCCCAGCATTTT. Variable domain in full (rest from reference TRBV5-1 and TRBJ1-5): KAGVTQTPRYLIKTRGQQVTLSCSPISGHRSVSWYQQTPGQGLQFLFEYFSETQRNKGNFPGRFSGRQFSNSRSEMNVSTLELGDSALYLCASSLGGTDGQPQHFGDGTRLSIL.

V is TRBV7-3 and J is TRBJ2-3; no definite D call. V was trimmed by 5 bases and J by 5 bases, leaving 11 bases between them. The germline CDR1 and CDR2 sequences are SGHTA and FQGTGA. This CDR3 contains 13 residues. The CDR3 is CASSNLGLDTQYF. DNA for the CDR3: TGTGCCAGCAGCAACCTAGGGTTAGATACGCAGTATTTT.

This clonotype was observed a handful of times. The J gene is TRBJ2-5, the V gene TRBV3-1; 8 nucleotides agree with TRBD2. Trimming cost V 1 base and J 9 bases; bases outside gene matches: 13. In germline, CDR1 is LGHDT, CDR2 YNNKEL (reference sequence). This CDR3 spans 16 amino acids. The CDR3 region has the DNA TGTGCCAGCAGCCAAGCCGTACCGGTAGCGGGGACCCCCCAGTACTTC. This gives the protein CASSQAVPVAGTPQYF.

The rearrangement uses TRBV6-1 and TRBJ2-7, with D possibly matching TRBD2 (6 bases). Trimming took off 1 base at V and 1 base at J, with 14 bases between the two ends. This CDR3 contains 16 residues. Germline V lookup: CDR1 MNHNS, CDR2 SASEGT. This CDR3 is CASSEGRAGLSYEQYF. The DNA for the CDR3 is TGTGCCAGCAGTGAAGGGCGAGCGGGCCTATCCTACGAGCAGTACTTC.

This clonotype was counted only a few times. The chain links TRBV5-8 to TRBJ1-2; TRBD1 matches 12 bases. V dropped 5 bases and J dropped 2; count of bases not matched to a gene: 1. CDR3 size: 14 residues. Germline CDR1 is SGHTS and CDR2 is YDEGEE. In nucleotides, the CDR3 is TGTGCCAGCAGTGGGACAGGGGGCAACTATGGCTACACCTTC. Translating gives CASSGTGGNYGYTF.

The genes are TRBV6-6 and TRBJ1-5; D is possibly TRBD1 (5 bases). V dropped 7 bases and J dropped 2 bases, with 15 bases sitting between them. CDR1 is MNHNY, CDR2 SVGAGI, per germline (reference sequence). The CDR3 runs 15 residues. Here the CDR3 DNA reads TGTGCCAGCACTTCCTCTTGGGGGGGCAATCAGCCCCAGCATTTT. It encodes CASTSSWGGNQPQHF.